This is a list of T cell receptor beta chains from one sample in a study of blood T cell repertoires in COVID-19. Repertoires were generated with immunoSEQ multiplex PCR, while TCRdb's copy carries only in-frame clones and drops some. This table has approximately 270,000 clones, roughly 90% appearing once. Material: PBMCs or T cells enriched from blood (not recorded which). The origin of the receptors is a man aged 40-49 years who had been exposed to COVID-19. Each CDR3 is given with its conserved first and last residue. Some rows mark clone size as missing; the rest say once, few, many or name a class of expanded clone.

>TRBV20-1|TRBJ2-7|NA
CSVLLAYEQYF
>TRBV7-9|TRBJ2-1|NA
CASSTRGAGGVYNEQFF
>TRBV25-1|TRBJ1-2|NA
CASSDAKRTSYGYTF
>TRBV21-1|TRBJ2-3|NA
CASSKETSASTDTQYF
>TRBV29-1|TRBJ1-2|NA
CSVGHAYGYTF
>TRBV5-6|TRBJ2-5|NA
CASSTRQGVRETQYF
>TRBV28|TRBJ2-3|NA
CASSSPEAPRLAGISDTQYF
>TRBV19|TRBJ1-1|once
CASSVALNTEAFF
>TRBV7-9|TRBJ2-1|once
CASSFGAGTYNEQFF
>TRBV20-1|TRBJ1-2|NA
CSASGQTNYGYTF
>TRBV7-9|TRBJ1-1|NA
CASSPKQGNTEAFF
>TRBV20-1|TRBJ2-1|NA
CSPRRDEQFF
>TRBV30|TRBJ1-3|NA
CAWSGAGNTIYF
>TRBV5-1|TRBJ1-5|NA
CASSFEITQPQHF
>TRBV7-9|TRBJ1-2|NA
CASSLVSGGSYGYTF
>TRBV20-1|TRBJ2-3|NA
CSASRPRERTDTQYF
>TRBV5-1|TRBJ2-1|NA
CASSFAGTNDEQFF
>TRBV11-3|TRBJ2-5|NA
CASSPADKQGDMATQYF
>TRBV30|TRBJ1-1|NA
CAWSVLKNTEAFF
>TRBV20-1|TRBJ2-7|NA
CSASRLPRWEQYF
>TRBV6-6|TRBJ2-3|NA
CASSYYGTGGEDTQYF
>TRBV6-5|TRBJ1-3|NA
CASSYGQGFSGNTIYF
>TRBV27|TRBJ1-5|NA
CASSQRTGWGDQPQHF
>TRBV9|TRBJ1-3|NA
CASSVVGGLSGNTIYF
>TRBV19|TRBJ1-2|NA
CASSIDRSIRDRNFYGYTF
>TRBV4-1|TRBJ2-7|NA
CASSHIGGRDLMGEQYF
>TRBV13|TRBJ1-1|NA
CASSFRDSNTPNIEAFF
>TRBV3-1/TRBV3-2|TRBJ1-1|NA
CASSQGGTGNTEAFF
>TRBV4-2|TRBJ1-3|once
CASSQEQSGNTIYF
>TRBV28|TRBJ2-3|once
CASSRTSHLTDTQYF
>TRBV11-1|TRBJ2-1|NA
CASSTRQGWNEQFF
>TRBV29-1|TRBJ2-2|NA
CSVALAGSHTGELFF
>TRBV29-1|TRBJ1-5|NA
CSVEDFGFPTGGRGNQPQHF
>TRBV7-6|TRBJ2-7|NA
CASSFEYSGRDEQYF
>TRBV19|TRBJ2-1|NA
CASSIAYRDEQFF
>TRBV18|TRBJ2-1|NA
CASSPRRGNEQFF
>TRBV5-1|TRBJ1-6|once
CASSLQGLNSPLHF
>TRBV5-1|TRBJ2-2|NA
CASSLAEHTGELFF
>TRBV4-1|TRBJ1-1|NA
CASSQRLFGGLNTEAFF
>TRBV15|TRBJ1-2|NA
CATSSETGLYGYTF
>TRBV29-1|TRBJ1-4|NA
CSVHSNEKLFF
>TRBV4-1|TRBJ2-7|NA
CASSQIAGTSFTYEQYF
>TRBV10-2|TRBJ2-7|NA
CASSEQGGRAYEQYF
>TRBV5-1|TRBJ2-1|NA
CASSLDSGEQFF
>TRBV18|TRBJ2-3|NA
CASSPSSDTQYF
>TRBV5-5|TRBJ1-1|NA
CATTRGHSNTEAFF
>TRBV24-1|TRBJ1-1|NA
CATSQNTEAFF
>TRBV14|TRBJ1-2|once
CASSQGAGTDYGYTF
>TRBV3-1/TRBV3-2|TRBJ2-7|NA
CASSASGGSSYEQYF
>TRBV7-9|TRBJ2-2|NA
CASSSMGTPNTGELFF
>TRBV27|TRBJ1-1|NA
CASRATGHNTEAFF
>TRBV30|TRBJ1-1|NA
CALEGVNTEAFF
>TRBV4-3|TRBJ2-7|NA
CASSRDGAAGAYEQYF
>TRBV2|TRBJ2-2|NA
CASSRLAATGELFF
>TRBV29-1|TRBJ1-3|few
CSVEDPTGSGNTIYF